This record concerns one T cell receptor (beta chain) sequence. V was clipped by 4 bases and J by 3 bases; unmatched bases: 10. CDR1 and CDR2 from the germline V gene are SGHRS and YFSETQ. This CDR3 is 15 amino acids long. Method: immunoSEQ multiplex PCR; TCRdb's copy keeps in-frame clones and lacks some. The table lists 55,000 to 70,000 clones, about 82% of them singletons. The data are from a study of OX40 agonist ivuxolimab in advanced cancers. The rearrangement links TRBV5-1 to TRBJ2-7, with TRBD1 identical over 7 bases. The source of this sequence is an adult with an advanced solid tumor such as melanoma, head and neck, liver or kidney cancer. Sequencing used CD4+ or CD8+ T cells sorted from blood, obtained in a trial of the OX40 agonist ivuxolimab. The CDR3 loop reads CASSLLGGEGYEQYF. CDR3 bases: TGCGCCAGCAGCCTACTAGGGGGCGAAGGCTACGAGCAGTACTTC.